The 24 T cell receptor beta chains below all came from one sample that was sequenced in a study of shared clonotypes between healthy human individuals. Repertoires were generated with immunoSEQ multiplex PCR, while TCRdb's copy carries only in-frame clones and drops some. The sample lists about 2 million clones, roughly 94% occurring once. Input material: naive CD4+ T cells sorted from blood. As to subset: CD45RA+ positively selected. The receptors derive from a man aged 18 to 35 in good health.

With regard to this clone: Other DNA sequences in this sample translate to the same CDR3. CDR3 amino acids: CASSVVSGSNEQYF. The CDR3 DNA reads as TGTGCCAGCAGCGTAGTATCAGGGTCTAACGAGCAGTACTTC. This chain joins TRBV9 and TRBJ2-7; D is perhaps TRBD1 (5 bases). The germline V gene encodes CDR1 SGDLS and CDR2 YYNGEE. Trimming cost V 0 bases and J 5 bases, with 12 bases left between them. The CDR3 length is 14 residues.

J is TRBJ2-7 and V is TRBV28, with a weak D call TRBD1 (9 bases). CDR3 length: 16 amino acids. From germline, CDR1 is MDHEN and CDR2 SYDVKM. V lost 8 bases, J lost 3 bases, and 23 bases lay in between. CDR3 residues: CASSGGLGTGIYEQYF. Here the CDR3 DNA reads TGTGCCAGCTCGGGGGGGCTCGGGACAGGGATCTACGAGCAGTACTTC. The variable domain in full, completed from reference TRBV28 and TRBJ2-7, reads DVKVTQSSRYLVKRTGEKVFLECVQDMDHENMFWYRQDPGLGLRLIYFSYDVKMKEKGDIPEGYSVSREKKERFSLILESASTNQTSMYLCASSGGLGTGIYEQYFGPGTRLTVT.

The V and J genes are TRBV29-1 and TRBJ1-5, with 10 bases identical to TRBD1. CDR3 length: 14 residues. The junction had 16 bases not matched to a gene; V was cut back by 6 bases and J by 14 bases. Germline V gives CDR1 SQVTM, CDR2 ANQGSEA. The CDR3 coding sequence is TGCAGCGTCCTAATGTCTGGACAGGGGGAGGGAGAGCATTTT. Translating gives CSVLMSGQGEGEHF.

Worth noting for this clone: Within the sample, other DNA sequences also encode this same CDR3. CDR3 protein: CAISGTSTDTQYF. In DNA form, the CDR3 reads TGTGCCATCAGTGGGACTAGCACAGATACGCAGTATTTT. This sequence joins TRBV10-3 and TRBJ2-3; tentative D call: TRBD2 (5 bases). V was shortened by 4 bases and J by 0 bases, with 5 bases between the two germline ends. The CDR3 has 13 residues. CDR1 ENHRY and CDR2 SYGVKD come from the germline V gene.

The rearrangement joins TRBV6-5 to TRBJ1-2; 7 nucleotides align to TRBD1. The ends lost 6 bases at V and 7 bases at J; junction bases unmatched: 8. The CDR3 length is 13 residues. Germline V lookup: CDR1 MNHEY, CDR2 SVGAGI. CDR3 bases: TGTGCCAGCAGGTTACCTGACAGGGCTGGCTACACCTTC. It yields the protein CASRLPDRAGYTF.

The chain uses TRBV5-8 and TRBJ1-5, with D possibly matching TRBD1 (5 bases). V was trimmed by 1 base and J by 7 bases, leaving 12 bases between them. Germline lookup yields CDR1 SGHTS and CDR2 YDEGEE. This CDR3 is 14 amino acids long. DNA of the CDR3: TGTGCCAGCAGCTTGAGCCAGGGTGGACAGCCCCAGCATTTT. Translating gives CASSLSQGGQPQHF.

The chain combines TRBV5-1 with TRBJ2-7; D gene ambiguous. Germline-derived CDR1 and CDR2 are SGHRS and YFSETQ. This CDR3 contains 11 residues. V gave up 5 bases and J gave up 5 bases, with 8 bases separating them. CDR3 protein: CASSLENEQYF. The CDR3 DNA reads TGCGCCAGCAGTTTAGAAAACGAGCAGTACTTC. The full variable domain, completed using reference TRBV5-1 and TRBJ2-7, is KAGVTQTPRYLIKTRGQQVTLSCSPISGHRSVSWYQQTPGQGLQFLFEYFSETQRNKGNFPGRFSGRQFSNSRSEMNVSTLELGDSALYLCASSLENEQYFGPGTRLTVT.

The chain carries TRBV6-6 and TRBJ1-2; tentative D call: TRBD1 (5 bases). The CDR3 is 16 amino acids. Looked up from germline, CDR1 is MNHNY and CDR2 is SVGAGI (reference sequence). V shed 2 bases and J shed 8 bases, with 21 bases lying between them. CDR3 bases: TGTGCCAGCAGTTACCCGCAAGGTCAGGGAACGGAGGGCTACACCTTC. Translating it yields CASSYPQGQGTEGYTF.

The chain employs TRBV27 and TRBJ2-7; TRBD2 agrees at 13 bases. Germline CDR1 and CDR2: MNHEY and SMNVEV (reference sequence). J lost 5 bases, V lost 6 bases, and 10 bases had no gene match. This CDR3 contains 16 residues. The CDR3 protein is CASSKPGLAGRNEQYF. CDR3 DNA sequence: TGTGCCAGCAGCAAGCCGGGACTAGCGGGGAGGAACGAGCAGTACTTC.

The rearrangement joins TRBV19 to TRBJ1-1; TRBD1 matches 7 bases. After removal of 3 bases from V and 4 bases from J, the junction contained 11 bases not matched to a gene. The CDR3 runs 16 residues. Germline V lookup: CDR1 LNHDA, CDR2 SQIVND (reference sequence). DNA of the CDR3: TGTGCCAGTAGTATGGGCTATAACAGGGGAATCACTGAAGCTTTCTTT. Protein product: CASSMGYNRGITEAFF.

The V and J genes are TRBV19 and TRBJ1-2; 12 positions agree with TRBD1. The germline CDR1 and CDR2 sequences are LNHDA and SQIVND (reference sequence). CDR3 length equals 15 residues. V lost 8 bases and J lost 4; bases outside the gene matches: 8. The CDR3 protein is CASRPGTGGGYGYTF. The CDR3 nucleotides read TGTGCCAGTCGTCCCGGGACAGGGGGCGGCTATGGCTACACCTTC.

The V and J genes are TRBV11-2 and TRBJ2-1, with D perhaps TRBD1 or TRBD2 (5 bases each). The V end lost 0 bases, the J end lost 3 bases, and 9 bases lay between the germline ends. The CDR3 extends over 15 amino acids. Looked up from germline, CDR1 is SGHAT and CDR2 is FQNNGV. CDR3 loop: CASSLDGAGYNEQFF. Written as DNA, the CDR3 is TGTGCCAGCAGCTTAGACGGGGCCGGCTACAATGAGCAGTTCTTC.

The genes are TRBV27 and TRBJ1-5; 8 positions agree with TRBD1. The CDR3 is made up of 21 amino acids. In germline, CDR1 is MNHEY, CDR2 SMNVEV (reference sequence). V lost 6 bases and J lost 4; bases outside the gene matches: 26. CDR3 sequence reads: CASSGRAVYFHRDRINQPQHF. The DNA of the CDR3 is TGTGCCAGCAGCGGTCGGGCAGTTTATTTTCATCGGGACAGGATAAATCAGCCCCAGCATTTT.

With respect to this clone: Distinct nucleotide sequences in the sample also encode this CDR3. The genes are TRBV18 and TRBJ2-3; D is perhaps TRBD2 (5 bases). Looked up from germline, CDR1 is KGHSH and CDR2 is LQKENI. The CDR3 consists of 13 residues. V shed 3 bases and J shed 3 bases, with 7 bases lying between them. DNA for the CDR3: TGTGCCAGCTCACCGAGAGGGACAGATACGCAGTATTTT. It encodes CASSPRGTDTQYF.

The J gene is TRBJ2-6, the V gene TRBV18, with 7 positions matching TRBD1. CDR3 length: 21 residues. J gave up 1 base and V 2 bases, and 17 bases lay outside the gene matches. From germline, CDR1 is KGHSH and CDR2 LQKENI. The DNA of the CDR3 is TGTGCCAGCTCACCAAGACAGGGCGTCCTAGGGATAAAGTCTGGGGCCAACGTCCTGACTTTC. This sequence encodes CASSPRQGVLGIKSGANVLTF. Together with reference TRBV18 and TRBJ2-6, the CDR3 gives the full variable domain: NAGVMQNPRHLVRRRGQEARLRCSPMKGHSHVYWYRQLPEEGLKFMVYLQKENIIDESGMPKERFSAEFPKEGPSILRIQQVVRGDSAAYFCASSPRQGVLGIKSGANVLTFGAGSRLTVL.

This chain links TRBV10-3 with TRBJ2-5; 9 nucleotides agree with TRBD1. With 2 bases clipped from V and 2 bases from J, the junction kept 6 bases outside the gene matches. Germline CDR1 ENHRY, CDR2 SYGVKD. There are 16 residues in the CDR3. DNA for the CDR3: TGTGCCATCAGTGAGAGCACGGGACAGGGACAAGAGACCCAGTACTTC. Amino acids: CAISESTGQGQETQYF.

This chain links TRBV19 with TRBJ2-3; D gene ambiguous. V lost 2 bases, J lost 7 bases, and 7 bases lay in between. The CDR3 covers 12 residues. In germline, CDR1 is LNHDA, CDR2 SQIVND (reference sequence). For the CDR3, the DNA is TGTGCCAGTAGTATACCACTGCATACGCAGTATTTT. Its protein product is CASSIPLHTQYF.

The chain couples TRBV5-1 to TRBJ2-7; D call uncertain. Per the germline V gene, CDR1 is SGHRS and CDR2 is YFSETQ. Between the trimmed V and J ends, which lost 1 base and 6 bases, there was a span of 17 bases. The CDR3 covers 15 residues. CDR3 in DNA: TGCGCCAGCAGCTTGCTTTCTAGTCCGAAAGGCGAGCAGTACTTC. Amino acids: CASSLLSSPKGEQYF.

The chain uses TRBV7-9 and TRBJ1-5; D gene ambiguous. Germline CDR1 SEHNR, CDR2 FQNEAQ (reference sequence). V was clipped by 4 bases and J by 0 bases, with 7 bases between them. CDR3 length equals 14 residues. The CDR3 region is CASSSPHSNQPQHF. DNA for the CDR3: TGTGCCAGCAGCTCCCCGCATAGCAATCAGCCCCAGCATTTT. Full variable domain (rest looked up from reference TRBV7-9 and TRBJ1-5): DTGVSQNPRHKITKRGQNVTFRCDPISEHNRLYWYRQTLGQGPEFLTYFQNEAQLEKSRLLSDRFSAERPKGSFSTLEIQRTEQGDSAMYLCASSSPHSNQPQHFGDGTRLSIL.

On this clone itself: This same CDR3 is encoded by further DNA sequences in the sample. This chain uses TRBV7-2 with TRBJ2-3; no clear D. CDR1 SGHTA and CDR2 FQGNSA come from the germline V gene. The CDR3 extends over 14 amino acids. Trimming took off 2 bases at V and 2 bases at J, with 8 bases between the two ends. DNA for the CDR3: TGTGCCAGCAGCTTATCAGGAGCCACAGATACGCAGTATTTT. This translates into CASSLSGATDTQYF.

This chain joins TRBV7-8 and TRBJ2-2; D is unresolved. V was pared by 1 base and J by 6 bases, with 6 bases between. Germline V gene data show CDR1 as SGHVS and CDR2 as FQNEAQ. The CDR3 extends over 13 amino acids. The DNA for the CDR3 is TGTGCCAGCAGCTTAGACGGTTCCGGGGAGCTGTTTTTT. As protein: CASSLDGSGELFF.

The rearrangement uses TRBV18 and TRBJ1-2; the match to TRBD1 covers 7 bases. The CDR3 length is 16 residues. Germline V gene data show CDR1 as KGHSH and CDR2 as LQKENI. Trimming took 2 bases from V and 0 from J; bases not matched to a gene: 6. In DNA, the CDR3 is TGTGCCAGCTCACCAATGATGGGACAGACTAACTATGGCTACACCTTC. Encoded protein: CASSPMMGQTNYGYTF.

CDR3 residues: CASSSWDRGYGYTF. For the CDR3, the DNA is TGTGCCAGCAGCTCTTGGGACAGGGGGTATGGCTACACCTTC. The rearrangement uses TRBV13 and TRBJ1-2, with 11 bases matching TRBD1. The CDR3 spans 14 residues. Per the germline V gene, CDR1 is PRHDT and CDR2 is FYEKMQ (reference sequence). J was trimmed by 5 bases and V by 4 bases; bases with no gene match: 3.

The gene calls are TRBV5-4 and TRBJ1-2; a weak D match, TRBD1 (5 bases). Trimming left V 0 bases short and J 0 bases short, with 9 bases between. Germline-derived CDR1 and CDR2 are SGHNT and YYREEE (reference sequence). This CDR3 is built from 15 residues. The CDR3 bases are TGTGCCAGCAGCTTGGATTCGGGGGCTAACTATGGCTACACCTTC. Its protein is CASSLDSGANYGYTF. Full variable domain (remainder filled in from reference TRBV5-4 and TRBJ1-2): ETGVTQSPTHLIKTRGQQVTLRCSSQSGHNTVSWYQQALGQGPQFIFQYYREEENGRGNFPPRFSGLQFPNYSSELNVNALELDDSALYLCASSLDSGANYGYTFGSGTRLTVV.